Sequencing of this T cell receptor beta chain was carried out in a study of spatial heterogeneity in lung cancer (dated by TCRdb to between 2018 and 2020). Concerning the study at large: Beta-chain transcripts were consistently detected in greater numbers than alpha-chain transcripts, which likely reflects a higher abundance of beta-chain transcripts. TCR transcript counts in tumor regions correlated strongly with a T cell transcriptional module score from matched bulk RNA-seq. In the raw uncorrected reads, each unique combination of TCR and UMI appeared more than ten times on average. The study quantitatively compared TCR alpha and beta repertoires across multiple tumor regions, matched nontumor lung and blood in non-small cell lung cancer. Nonsynonymous mutation counts, determined by whole-exome sequencing of tumor tissue, were related to TCR repertoire features. At surgery, some 200 tumor regions, roughly 63 matched nontumor lung samples and 56 PBMC samples were TCR-sequenced for both alpha and beta chains.

This clonotype is considered medium-sized (0.01 to 0.1%). Its antigen remains unidentified. Base qualities are not recorded, but no much larger clone differs from it by a single base. Libraries were made using 5' RACE. Sequencing relied on a NextSeq 500. To allow correction of PCR and sequencing errors, the TCR library protocol tagged every TCR cDNA molecule with a unique molecular identifier. The study's processing was this. Decombinator tools were used for TCR identification, UMI-based error correction and CDR3 extraction. TCRs above a frequency of 2 per 1,000, corresponding to the top 1% of the tumor frequency distribution, were defined as expanded. Expanded tumor TCRs statistically deemed absent (corrected P<0.05) from at least one tumor region were classed as regional, and all other expanded tumor TCRs were classed as ubiquitous. Each repertoire was subsampled 100 times to 5,000 TCRs, after which Renyi diversity was computed with the R vegan package. CDR3 similarity networks were built from amino acid triplet string-kernel similarity, connecting CDR3s with pairwise similarity above 0.82. TCRdb reran the public reads through fastp at Q25 and MiXCR, keeping productive beta chains. Every CDR3 protein is listed once, alongside the most common genes and DNA of its rows. What appears here as the V and J calls and clone size reflects TCRdb's work, not the paper's. For this sample there are around 7,500 distinct CDR3 sequences; 13% appear just once. The top ten constitute around 8.5% of the sample.

This specimen's time point label, interpreted: sample taken at primary tumor resection. The donors were fewer than 90 patients from the lung TRACERx cohort who had early-stage, untreated non-small cell lung cancer. Without any cell sorting, TCR sequencing was performed on whole RNA extracted either from tumor and nontumor lung tissue or from cryopreserved PBMC samples. Only patients with enough RNA available from two or more tumor regions were chosen for TCR sequencing. Before being selected, tumor and adjacent nontumor lung specimens were reviewed by a lung pathologist. What the study reported, not specific to this receptor: The tumor nonsynonymous mutation count correlated with the number of expanded alpha and beta TCRs within the tumor. Additional single-cell paired TCR alpha and beta sequencing was considered necessary to confirm, at a functional level, the hypothesis that regional TCRs recognize regional mutations. The count of ubiquitous expanded TCRs correlated with the count of ubiquitous nonsynonymous mutations, and the count of regional expanded TCRs correlated with the count of regional nonsynonymous mutations. TCR-seq was estimated to cover only 6% to 7% of tumor T cells for alpha chains and 13% to 15% for beta chains.

From the cysteine up to the phenylalanine, the CDR3 has a length of 15 residues. The entry retains the CDR3 DNA only, 45 bases that are in frame from base 1. The junction carries 14 bases between V and J, which are trimmed by 4 bases and 4 bases respectively. According to the germline V gene, CDR1 reads SGHTA and CDR2 reads FQGTGA. The sample was lung tumor tissue, taken at surgery. Rearrangement joined TRBV7-3 to TRBJ2-1, with a weak D call of TRBD2 (6 bases match). The TCR originated in a male donor with early-stage non-small cell lung cancer. The CDR3 region has the sequence CASSWVAAIYNEQFF. The base sequence is TGTGCCAGCAGCTGGGTAGCGGCAATATACAATGAGCAGTTCTTC.